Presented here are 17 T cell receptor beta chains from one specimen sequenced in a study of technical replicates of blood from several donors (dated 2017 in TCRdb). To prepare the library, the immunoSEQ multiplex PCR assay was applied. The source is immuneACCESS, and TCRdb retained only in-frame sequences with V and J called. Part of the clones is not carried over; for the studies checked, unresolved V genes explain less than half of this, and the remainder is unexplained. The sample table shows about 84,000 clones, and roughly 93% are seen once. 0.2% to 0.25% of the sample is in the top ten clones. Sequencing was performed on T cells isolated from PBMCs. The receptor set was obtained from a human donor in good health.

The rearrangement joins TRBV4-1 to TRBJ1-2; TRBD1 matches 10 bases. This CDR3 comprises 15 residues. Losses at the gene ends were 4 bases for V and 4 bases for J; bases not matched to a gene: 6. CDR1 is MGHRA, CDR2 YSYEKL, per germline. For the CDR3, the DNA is TGCGCCAGCAGCCTGAGGACAGGGGGGTCCTATGGCTACACCTTC. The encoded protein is CASSLRTGGSYGYTF.

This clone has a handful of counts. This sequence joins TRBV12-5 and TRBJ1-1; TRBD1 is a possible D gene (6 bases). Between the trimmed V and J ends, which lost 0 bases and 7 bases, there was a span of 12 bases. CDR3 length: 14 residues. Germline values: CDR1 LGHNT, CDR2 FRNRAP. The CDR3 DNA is TGTGCTAGTGGTTTGGTAGGGGGTAATGGTGAAGCTTTCTTT. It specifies CASGLVGGNGEAFF.

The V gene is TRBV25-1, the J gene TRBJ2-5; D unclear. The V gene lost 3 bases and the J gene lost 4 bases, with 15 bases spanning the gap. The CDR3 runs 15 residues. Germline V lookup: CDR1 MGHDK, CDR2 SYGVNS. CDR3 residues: CASSDPSRSGETQYF. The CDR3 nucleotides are TGTGCCAGCAGTGACCCCTCTAGGAGTGGAGAGACCCAGTACTTC.

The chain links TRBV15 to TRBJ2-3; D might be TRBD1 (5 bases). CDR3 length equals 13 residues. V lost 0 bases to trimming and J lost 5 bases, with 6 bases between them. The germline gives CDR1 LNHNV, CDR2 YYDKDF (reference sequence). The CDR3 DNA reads TGTGCCACCAGCAGAGATAGGGGAGATACGCAGTATTTT. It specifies CATSRDRGDTQYF.

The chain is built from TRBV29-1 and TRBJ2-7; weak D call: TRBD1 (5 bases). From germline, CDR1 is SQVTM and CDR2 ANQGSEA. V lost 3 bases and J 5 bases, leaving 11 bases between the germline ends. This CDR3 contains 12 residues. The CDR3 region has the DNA TGCAGCGTTGATTGGCAGGGAAACGAGCAGTACTTC. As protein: CSVDWQGNEQYF.

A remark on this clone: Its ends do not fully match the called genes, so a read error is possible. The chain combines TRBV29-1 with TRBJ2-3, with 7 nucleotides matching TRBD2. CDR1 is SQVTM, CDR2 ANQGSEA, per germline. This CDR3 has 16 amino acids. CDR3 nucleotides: TGCAGCGTTTTGGAAGGGAGACAGCGGGGCACAAATACGCAGTATTTT. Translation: CSVLEGRQRGTNTQYF.

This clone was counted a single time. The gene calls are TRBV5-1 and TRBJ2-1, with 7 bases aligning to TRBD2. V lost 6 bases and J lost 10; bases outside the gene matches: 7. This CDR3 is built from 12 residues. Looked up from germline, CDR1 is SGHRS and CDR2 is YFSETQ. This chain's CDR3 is CASTMGGSEQFF. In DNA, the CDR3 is TGCGCCAGCACCATGGGAGGGAGCGAGCAGTTCTTC.

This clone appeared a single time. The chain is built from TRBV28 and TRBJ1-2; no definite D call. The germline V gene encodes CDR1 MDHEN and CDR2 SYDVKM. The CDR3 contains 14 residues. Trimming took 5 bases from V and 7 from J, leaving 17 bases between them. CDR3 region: CASSLSGVYGGYTF. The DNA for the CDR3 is TGTGCCAGCAGTCTAAGCGGGGTGTACGGTGGCTACACCTTC.

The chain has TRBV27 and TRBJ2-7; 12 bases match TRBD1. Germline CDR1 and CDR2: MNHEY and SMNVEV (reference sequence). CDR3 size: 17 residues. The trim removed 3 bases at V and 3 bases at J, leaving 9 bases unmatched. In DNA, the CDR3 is TGTGCCAGCAGTTTCTTGGGACAGGGGGCGTCTAGCTACGAGCAGTACTTC. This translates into CASSFLGQGASSYEQYF.

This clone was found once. CDR3 in DNA: TGTGCCAGCAGCCCCCTCAGGGGCCCGAACACTGAAGCTTTCTTT. It encodes CASSPLRGPNTEAFF. The chain joins TRBV7-8 to TRBJ1-1; D is perhaps TRBD1 (6 bases). Germline loops: CDR1 SGHVS, CDR2 FQNEAQ. Trimming removed 5 bases from V and 1 base from J, with 14 bases in between. There are 15 residues in the CDR3.

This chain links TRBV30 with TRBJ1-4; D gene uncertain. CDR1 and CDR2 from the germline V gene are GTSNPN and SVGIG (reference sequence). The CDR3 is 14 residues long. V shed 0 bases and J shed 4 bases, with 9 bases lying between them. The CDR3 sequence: CAWSVSAFNEKLFF. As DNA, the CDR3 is TGTGCCTGGAGTGTATCCGCGTTTAATGAAAAACTGTTTTTT.

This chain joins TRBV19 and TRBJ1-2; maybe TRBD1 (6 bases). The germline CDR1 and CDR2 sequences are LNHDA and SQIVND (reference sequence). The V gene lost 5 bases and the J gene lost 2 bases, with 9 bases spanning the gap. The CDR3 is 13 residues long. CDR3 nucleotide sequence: TGTGCCAGTAGTCCCACAGGGAACTATGGCTACACCTTC. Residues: CASSPTGNYGYTF.

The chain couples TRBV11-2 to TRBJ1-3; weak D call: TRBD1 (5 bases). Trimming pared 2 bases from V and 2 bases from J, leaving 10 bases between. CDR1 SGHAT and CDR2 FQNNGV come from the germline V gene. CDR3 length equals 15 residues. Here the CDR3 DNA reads TGTGCCAGCAGCTTAAATTCAGGGCCTGGAAACACCATATATTTT. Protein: CASSLNSGPGNTIYF. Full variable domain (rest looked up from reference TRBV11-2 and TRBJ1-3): EAGVAQSPRYKIIEKRQSVAFWCNPISGHATLYWYQQILGQGPKLLIQFQNNGVVDDSQLPKDRFSAERLKGVDSTLKIQPAKLEDSAVYLCASSLNSGPGNTIYFGEGSWLTVV.

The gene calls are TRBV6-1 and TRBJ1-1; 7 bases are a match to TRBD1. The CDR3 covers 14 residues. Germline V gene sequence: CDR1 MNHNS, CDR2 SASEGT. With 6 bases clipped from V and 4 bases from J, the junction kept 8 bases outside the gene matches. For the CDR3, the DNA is TGTGCCAGCAGAGGTGACAGGGCCTCCACTGAAGCTTTCTTT. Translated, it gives CASRGDRASTEAFF.

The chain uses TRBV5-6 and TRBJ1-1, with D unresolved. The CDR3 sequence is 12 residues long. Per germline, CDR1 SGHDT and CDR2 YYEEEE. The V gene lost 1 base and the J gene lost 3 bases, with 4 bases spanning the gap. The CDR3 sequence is CASSLSDTEAFF. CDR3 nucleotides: TGTGCCAGCAGCTTGTCGGACACTGAAGCTTTCTTT.

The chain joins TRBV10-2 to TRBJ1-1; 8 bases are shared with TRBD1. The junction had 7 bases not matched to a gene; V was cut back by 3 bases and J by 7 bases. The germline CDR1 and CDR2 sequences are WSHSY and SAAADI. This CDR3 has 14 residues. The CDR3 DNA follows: TGCGCCAGCAGTGAACCCGGACAGGGCTTTGAAGCTTTCTTT. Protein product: CASSEPGQGFEAFF.

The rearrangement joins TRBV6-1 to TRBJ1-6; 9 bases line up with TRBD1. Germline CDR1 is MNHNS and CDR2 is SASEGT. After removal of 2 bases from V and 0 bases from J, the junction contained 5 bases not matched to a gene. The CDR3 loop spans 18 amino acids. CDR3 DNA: TGTGCCAGCAGTGAACAAAGACAGGGGGGCTCCTATAATTCACCCCTCCACTTT. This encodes CASSEQRQGGSYNSPLHF.